Shown below are 19 T cell receptor beta chains from a single sample sequenced in a study of blood T cell repertoires in COVID-19. Data came from immunoSEQ multiplex PCR; TCRdb stores just in-frame clones and leaves some out. The table has roughly 190,000 clones, roughly 84% seen once; the top ten hold 3% to 3.5%. Sequenced material: PBMCs or T cells enriched from blood (not recorded which). The receptors here all came from a woman aged 25 to 39 who had been exposed to COVID-19.

The chain links TRBV7-8 to TRBJ1-1, with unresolved D. Trimming removed 8 bases at V and 11 bases at J, with 15 bases between. This CDR3 contains 11 residues. Per the germline V gene, CDR1 is SGHVS and CDR2 is FQNEAQ. CDR3: CASSVGPGAFF. CDR3 bases: TGTGCCAGCTCGGTGGGTCCGGGGGCTTTCTTT. Looking up the rest from reference TRBV7-8 and TRBJ1-1 gives the full variable domain: GAGVSQSPRYKVAKRGQDVALRCDPISGHVSLFWYQQALGQGPEFLTYFQNEAQLDKSGLPSDRFFAERPEGSVSTLKIQRTQQEDSAVYLCASSVGPGAFFGQGTRLTVV.

The CDR3 DNA sequence: TGCGCCAGCAGTCTAGCCATTATGAACACTGAAGCTTTCTTT. This encodes CASSLAIMNTEAFF. The chain carries TRBV5-1 and TRBJ1-1; D remains ambiguous. Germline CDR1 reads SGHRS; CDR2 reads YFSETQ. Deletions cut 5 bases from V and 0 bases from J, with 11 bases between. CDR3 size: 14 residues.

The chain joins TRBV2 to TRBJ2-3; D is possibly TRBD2 (5 bases). V lost 6 bases, J lost 2 bases, and 15 bases lay in between. The CDR3 length is 15 residues. Germline loops: CDR1 SNHLY, CDR2 FYNNEI. CDR3 sequence reads: CASSSLERSTDTQYF. The CDR3 coding sequence is TGTGCCAGCAGCAGTCTGGAGCGGTCCACAGATACGCAGTATTTT.

This sequence joins TRBV9 and TRBJ2-2, with a possible D match to TRBD1 (6 bases). The germline gives CDR1 SGDLS, CDR2 YYNGEE. The germline V and J ends were trimmed by 1 base and 0 bases, with 13 bases remaining between them. CDR3 length: 17 residues. CDR3 amino acids: CASSVPGHAANTGELFF. The CDR3 nucleotides are TGTGCCAGCAGCGTACCGGGACATGCCGCGAACACCGGGGAGCTGTTTTTT.

CDR3 residues: CASSLNLAGGYTF. DNA of the CDR3: TGTGCCAGCAGCTTAAATTTGGCGGGGGGCTACACCTTC. This chain joins TRBV7-2 and TRBJ1-2; D gene uncertain. The V end lost 2 bases, the J end lost 8 bases, and 12 bases lay between the germline ends. The germline CDR1 and CDR2 sequences are SGHTA and FQGNSA. The CDR3 is 13 residues long.

This clone was seen once. The chain employs TRBV19 and TRBJ2-3; D may be TRBD2 (7 bases). V lost 4 bases to trimming and J lost 2 bases, with 13 bases between them. CDR1 and CDR2 (germline): LNHDA, SQIVND (reference sequence). The CDR3 has 15 amino acids. The CDR3 bases are TGTGCCAGTAGTACGGCCGGGGGGCACACAGATACGCAGTATTTT. As protein: CASSTAGGHTDTQYF.

The gene calls are TRBV15 and TRBJ1-4; D is possibly TRBD1 (5 bases). The germline CDR1 and CDR2 sequences are LNHNV and YYDKDF (reference sequence). CDR3 size: 14 residues. Trimming took 1 base from V and 7 from J, leaving 10 bases between them. DNA of the CDR3: TGTGCCACCAGCAGAGTAGGGGAGGGTGAAAAACTGTTTTTT. It translates to CATSRVGEGEKLFF.

The chain carries TRBV10-1 and TRBJ1-6, with D possibly TRBD1 on 5 matching bases. V dropped 0 bases and J dropped 8 bases, with 11 bases sitting between them. The V gene's germline CDR1 is WNHNN and CDR2 SYGVQD (reference sequence). The CDR3 contains 15 residues. The CDR3 DNA is TGCGCCAGCAGTGAGTCGTACGGAGGGGATTCACCCCTCCACTTT. The encoded protein is CASSESYGGDSPLHF.

In this sample, this clone turned up once. This chain uses TRBV7-9 with TRBJ1-3; 7 nucleotides align to TRBD1. Germline V gene sequence: CDR1 SEHNR, CDR2 FQNEAQ (reference sequence). This CDR3 has 19 residues. V shed 1 base, J shed 0 bases, and the junction held 12 bases outside the gene matches. The CDR3 sequence is CASSLGYVGTVNSGNTIYF. CDR3 bases: TGTGCCAGCAGCTTAGGGTATGTTGGGACAGTGAACTCTGGAAACACCATATATTTT.

This clone was found once. The chain has TRBV4-1 and TRBJ2-4; TRBD1 is a possible D gene (5 bases). Germline-derived CDR1 and CDR2 are MGHRA and YSYEKL. CDR3 length equals 17 residues. Deletions cut 2 bases from V and 0 bases from J, with 14 bases between. The CDR3 here is CASSQFADSAAKNIQYF. The CDR3 DNA reads TGCGCCAGCAGCCAATTCGCAGACAGTGCAGCCAAAAACATTCAGTACTTC.

The rearrangement links TRBV3-1 (or the pseudogene TRBV3-2) to TRBJ2-5; D possibly corresponds to TRBD1 (7 bases). Germline CDR1 is LGHDT and CDR2 is YNNKEL (reference sequence). The V end lost 3 bases, the J end lost 5 bases, and 13 bases lay between the germline ends. The CDR3 runs 14 residues. The CDR3 reads CASSHASGGETQYF. DNA of the CDR3: TGTGCCAGCAGCCACGCGTCAGGGGGGGAGACCCAGTACTTC.

The chain is built from TRBV7-8 and TRBJ2-5; D perhaps matches TRBD1 (5 bases). Germline CDR1 SGHVS, CDR2 FQNEAQ. Trimming cost V 1 base and J 4 bases, with 16 bases left between them. The CDR3 is 16 amino acids. The CDR3 DNA follows: TGTGCCAGCAGCTTAGACAGGCAGCGTCAGGGAGAGACCCAGTACTTC. It encodes CASSLDRQRQGETQYF. Based on the CDR3 plus reference TRBV7-8 and TRBJ2-5, the full variable domain is GAGVSQSPRYKVAKRGQDVALRCDPISGHVSLFWYQQALGQGPEFLTYFQNEAQLDKSGLPSDRFFAERPEGSVSTLKIQRTQQEDSAVYLCASSLDRQRQGETQYFGPGTRLLVL.

The chain links TRBV2 to TRBJ1-1; possibly TRBD1 for D (5 bases). CDR3 length: 14 residues. CDR1 SNHLY and CDR2 FYNNEI come from the germline V gene. V shed 8 bases and J shed 3 bases, with 16 bases lying between them. The CDR3 region has the DNA TGTGCCAGCTTAAGGGGCTCGGGGGACACTGAAGCTTTCTTT. It is translated as CASLRGSGDTEAFF. Using reference TRBV2 and TRBJ1-1 for the parts outside the CDR3, the full variable domain is EPEVTQTPSHQVTQMGQEVILRCVPISNHLYFYWYRQILGQKVEFLVSFYNNEISEKSEIFDDQFSVERPDGSNFTLKIRSTKLEDSAMYFCASLRGSGDTEAFFGQGTRLTVV.

Points on this clone: A read error may produce the germline difference seen at one junction end. This chain connects TRBV19 to TRBJ1-2, with D possibly matching TRBD1 (6 bases). The CDR3 is 15 amino acids. Germline V CDR1 and CDR2: LNHDA, SQIVND (reference sequence). CDR3 protein: CASSNHRDFGYGYTF. The CDR3 region has the DNA TGTGCCAGTAGTAATCACAGGGATTTTGGTTATGGCTACACCTTT.

The table lists this clone with a count of one. DNA of the CDR3: TGTGCCAGCAGCGCCGACAGGGGGCGCGGGGATGGCTACACCTTC. Its protein is CASSADRGRGDGYTF. The J gene is TRBJ1-2, the V gene TRBV7-2; 10 bases map to TRBD1. Germline V gene sequence: CDR1 SGHTA, CDR2 FQGNSA. This CDR3 has 15 residues. Losses at the gene ends were 5 bases for V and 6 bases for J; bases not matched to a gene: 9.

This clone was picked up one time. The chain recombines TRBV19 with TRBJ1-5; D unresolved. The CDR3 is made up of 16 amino acids. Germline assignment: CDR1 LNHDA and CDR2 SQIVND (reference sequence). Trimming removed 3 bases from V and 6 bases from J, with 18 bases in between. The CDR3 here is CASSISGEGLSQPQHF. Here the CDR3 DNA reads TGTGCCAGTAGTATCTCGGGAGAGGGATTAAGTCAGCCCCAGCATTTT.

The V gene is TRBV4-1, the J gene TRBJ1-5; D is possibly TRBD1 (6 bases). Germline lookup yields CDR1 MGHRA and CDR2 YSYEKL. This CDR3 is built from 14 residues. Between the trimmed V and J ends, which lost 1 base and 3 bases, there was a span of 7 bases. The DNA for the CDR3 is TGCGCCAGCAGCCAAGGGGACAACAATCAGCCCCAGCATTTT. Translation: CASSQGDNNQPQHF.

V and J are TRBV6-5 and TRBJ1-2; D gene uncertain. The CDR3 is 11 residues long. Trimming cost V 6 bases and J 7 bases, with 9 bases left between them. Germline-derived CDR1 and CDR2 are MNHEY and SVGAGI. CDR3 nucleotide sequence: TGTGCCAGCAGATCGGGTGTTGGCTACACCTTC. It encodes CASRSGVGYTF.

In its sample, this clone was seen once. The CDR3 sequence is CASSSPGQRNSPLHF. Written as DNA, the CDR3 is TGTGCCAGCAGTTCACCGGGACAGCGTAATTCACCCCTCCACTTT. The chain couples TRBV27 to TRBJ1-6, with 7 bases fitting TRBD1. Germline V gene data show CDR1 as MNHEY and CDR2 as SMNVEV (reference sequence). This CDR3 contains 15 residues. Germline trimming cut 4 bases from V and 6 bases from J; bases unmatched to any gene: 6.